A selection of T cell receptor beta chains follows, all from one sample in a study of T cells in Graves' hyperthyroidism and ophthalmopathy. One entry per CDR3 protein, called by TCRdb with MiXCR from the multiplex PCR reads. The data show around 250,000 distinct CDR3 sequences, about a sixth seen once. What was sequenced was blood. The origin of the receptors is a woman younger than 30 with Graves' ophthalmopathy. CDR3s include the opening cysteine and the closing phenylalanine or tryptophan. D genes are given only for firm matches. The size of a clone is reported for some rows only, either as once, few or many, or as a class for expanded clones.

many,TRBD1,TRBJ1-1,TRBV28,CASLYDRDRQNTEAFF,TGTGCCAGCCTATACGACCGGGACAGACAGAACACTGAAGCTTTCTTT
NA,NA,TRBJ2-4,TRBV6-1,CASSSIQGAKNIQYF,TGTGCCAGCAGTTCGATTCAGGGGGCCAAAAACATTCAGTACTTC
many,NA,TRBJ1-1,TRBV20-1,CSARPWGEAFF,TGCAGTGCTAGACCTTGGGGTGAAGCTTTCTTT
many,NA,TRBJ2-3,TRBV27,CASSLSLTDSTDTQYF,TGTGCCAGCAGTTTATCGTTGACAGATAGCACAGATACGCAGTATTTT
few,NA,TRBJ2-7,TRBV20-1,CSAKGQVYEQYF,TGCAGTGCCAAAGGGCAGGTCTACGAGCAGTACTTC
many,NA,TRBJ2-7,TRBV9,CASSEGVWGAAYEQYF,TGTGCCAGCAGCGAGGGGGTCTGGGGGGCGGCCTACGAGCAGTACTTC
NA,NA,TRBJ1-1,TRBV6-9,CASSSSGARTEAFF,TGTGCCAGCAGTTCGTCGGGGGCGCGGACTGAAGCTTTCTTT
many,TRBD1,TRBJ1-2,TRBV20-1,CSAGLGTGRGGYTF,TGCAGTGCTGGTTTAGGGACAGGGAGGGGTGGCTACACCTTC
many,TRBD2,TRBJ2-3,TRBV20-1,CSASQREGQDTQYF,TGCAGTGCTAGCCAGCGGGAGGGCCAAGATACGCAGTATTTT
many,NA,TRBJ1-2,TRBV28,CASSLHPNPNYGYTF,TGTGCCAGCAGTCTCCACCCCAACCCTAACTATGGCTACACCTTC
many,NA,TRBJ2-7,TRBV30,CAWSVPFYEQYF,TGTGCCTGGAGTGTCCCCTTCTACGAGCAGTACTTC
many,TRBD2,TRBJ2-7,TRBV19,CATTGQTSGKYEQYF,TGTGCCACCACAGGGCAGACTAGCGGGAAATACGAGCAGTACTTC
few,TRBD2,TRBJ2-1,TRBV20-1,CSARLAGMDNEQFF,TGCAGTGCCAGACTAGCGGGAATGGACAATGAGCAGTTCTTC
many,TRBD2,TRBJ2-5,TRBV20-1,CSARTSGKINGAETQYF,TGCAGTGCTAGGACTAGCGGGAAGATTAACGGGGCCGAGACCCAGTACTTC
many,TRBD2,TRBJ2-1,TRBV6-1,CASSRGTSVNEQFF,TGTGCCAGCAGTCGGGGGACTAGCGTCAATGAGCAGTTCTTC
many,TRBD2,TRBJ2-7,TRBV12-3/TRBV12-4,CASSLGGRASYEQYF,TGTGCCAGCAGTTTAGGGGGGAGGGCCTCCTACGAGCAGTACTTC
few,NA,TRBJ1-4,TRBV19,CASSGQGVEKLFF,TGTGCCAGTAGTGGGCAGGGAGTAGAAAAACTGTTTTTT
many,NA,TRBJ2-1,TRBV11-1,CASSLVTNSYNEQFF,TGTGCCAGCAGCTTAGTGACTAATTCCTACAATGAGCAGTTCTTC
many,NA,TRBJ2-1,TRBV7-8,CASSPARHFGNEQFF,TGTGCCAGCAGTCCAGCCCGCCACTTTGGTAATGAGCAGTTCTTC
NA,NA,TRBJ1-2,TRBV2,CASEAQGKRYTF,TGTGCCAGCGAAGCGCAGGGTAAACGCTACACCTTC
NA,NA,TRBJ2-3,TRBV3-1,CASSQTGGGVGDTQYF,TGTGCCAGCAGCCAGACGGGGGGCGGGGTAGGAGATACGCAGTATTTT
medium-sized,TRBD1,TRBJ1-1,TRBV7-2,CASSPRQGARTEAFF,TGTGCCAGCAGCCCTAGACAGGGGGCGAGGACTGAAGCTTTCTTT
NA,TRBD2,TRBJ2-5,TRBV29-1,CSVCLIGTSEGTQYF,TGCAGCGTCTGTTTGATCGGGACTAGCGAAGGGACCCAGTACTTC
NA,TRBD1,TRBJ1-2,TRBV20-1,CSAPGQGENGYTF,TGCAGTGCCCCCGGACAGGGCGAGAATGGCTACACCTTC
many,TRBD1,TRBJ1-6,TRBV14,CASRLTGGVSPLHF,TGTGCCAGCAGGCTCACAGGGGGCGTTTCACCCCTCCACTTT
many,NA,TRBJ2-7,TRBV7-9,CASSLVEYEQYF,TGTGCCAGCAGCTTAGTAGAATACGAGCAGTACTTC
many,TRBD1,TRBJ2-5,TRBV20-1,CSAPQGARVETQYF,TGCAGTGCCCCACAGGGGGCGAGGGTGGAGACCCAGTACTTC
few,NA,TRBJ2-3,TRBV19,CASSLVPGPPLYF,TGTGCCAGTAGTCTCGTCCCGGGACCCCCATTGTATTTT
many,NA,TRBJ1-6,TRBV6-1,CASSELAASSYNSPLHF,TGTGCCAGCAGTGAACTGGCAGCCAGCTCCTATAATTCACCCCTCCACTTT
many,NA,TRBJ2-4,TRBV7-2,CASSLIRRGPGVAKNIQYF,TGTGCCAGCAGCTTAATTCGCCGCGGCCCCGGGGTAGCCAAAAACATTCAGTACTTC
NA,TRBD1,TRBJ1-4,TRBV29-1,CSVRPGQAESEKLFF,TGCAGCGTCCGCCCCGGACAGGCTGAGAGTGAAAAACTGTTTTTT
many,TRBD1,TRBJ1-5,TRBV5-5,CASSLGPGQGNQPQHF,TGTGCCAGCAGCTTGGGGCCGGGACAGGGAAATCAGCCCCAGCATTTT
few,TRBD2,TRBJ2-5,TRBV11-2,CASSPGLAGAGETQYF,TGTGCCAGCAGTCCAGGACTAGCGGGGGCCGGGGAGACCCAGTACTTC
many,NA,TRBJ2-1,TRBV7-3,CASSRGPSQYNEQFF,TGTGCCAGCAGCCGGGGGCCTTCACAATACAATGAGCAGTTCTTC
many,TRBD2,TRBJ2-3,TRBV9,CASSTTGTSGRDTQYF,TGTGCCAGCAGCACCACCGGGACTAGCGGCAGAGATACGCAGTATTTT
many,NA,TRBJ1-1,TRBV6-1,CASRRTSLNTEAFF,TGTGCCAGCAGAAGAACCTCATTGAACACTGAAGCTTTCTTT
many,NA,TRBJ2-1,TRBV2,CASSVVRGDNEQFF,TGTGCCAGCAGTGTCGTCCGCGGTGACAATGAGCAGTTCTTC
NA,NA,TRBJ2-4,TRBV14,CASSQRSQGVAKNIQYF,TGTGCCAGCAGCCAAAGATCGCAGGGAGTGGCCAAAAACATTCAGTACTTC
many,TRBD2,TRBJ2-7,TRBV5-4,CASRLAGSNEQYF,TGTGCCAGCCGACTAGCGGGAAGCAACGAGCAGTACTTC
many,NA,TRBJ1-6,TRBV7-9,CASTLDNSPLHF,TGTGCCAGCACCCTAGATAATTCACCCCTCCACTTT
many,TRBD1,TRBJ1-5,TRBV20-1,CSALDRGRPSNQPQHF,TGCAGTGCTCTGGACAGGGGTAGACCTAGCAATCAGCCCCAGCATTTT
many,NA,TRBJ1-5,TRBV19,CASSYDSFNSNQPQHF,TGTGCCAGTAGTTATGACAGCTTTAATAGCAATCAGCCCCAGCATTTT
many,NA,TRBJ2-7,TRBV5-1,CASSLEDGLEQYF,TGCGCCAGCAGCTTGGAAGACGGGCTTGAGCAGTACTTC
NA,TRBD1,TRBJ2-7,TRBV29-1,CSVTGGAFYEQYF,TGCAGCGTGACAGGGGGCGCTTTCTACGAGCAGTACTTC
many,TRBD2,TRBJ2-7,TRBV27,CASSPGTSPYEQYF,TGTGCCAGCAGTCCCGGGACTAGTCCCTACGAGCAGTACTTC
many,NA,TRBJ1-2,TRBV9,CASSVVSLMPYGYTF,TGTGCCAGCAGCGTAGTGTCTCTAATGCCCTATGGCTACACCTTC
once,TRBD1,TRBJ2-1,TRBV18,CASSPQTGTGTEQFF,TGTGCCAGCTCACCGCAAACCGGGACAGGCACTGAGCAGTTCTTC
many,NA,TRBJ2-2,TRBV3-1,CASSPQQGYTGELFF,TGTGCCAGCAGCCCCCAACAGGGTTACACCGGGGAGCTGTTTTTT
many,TRBD1,TRBJ2-1,TRBV14,CASSQQTGGEQFF,TGTGCCAGCAGCCAACAAACAGGGGGTGAGCAGTTCTTC
many,NA,TRBJ2-1,TRBV19,CACNRADGTYNEQFF,TGTGCCTGTAACAGGGCTGACGGCACCTACAATGAGCAGTTCTTC
many,NA,TRBJ2-1,TRBV27,CASRLLDGGRNEQFF,TGTGCCAGCAGGCTCTTAGACGGCGGTCGTAATGAGCAGTTCTTC